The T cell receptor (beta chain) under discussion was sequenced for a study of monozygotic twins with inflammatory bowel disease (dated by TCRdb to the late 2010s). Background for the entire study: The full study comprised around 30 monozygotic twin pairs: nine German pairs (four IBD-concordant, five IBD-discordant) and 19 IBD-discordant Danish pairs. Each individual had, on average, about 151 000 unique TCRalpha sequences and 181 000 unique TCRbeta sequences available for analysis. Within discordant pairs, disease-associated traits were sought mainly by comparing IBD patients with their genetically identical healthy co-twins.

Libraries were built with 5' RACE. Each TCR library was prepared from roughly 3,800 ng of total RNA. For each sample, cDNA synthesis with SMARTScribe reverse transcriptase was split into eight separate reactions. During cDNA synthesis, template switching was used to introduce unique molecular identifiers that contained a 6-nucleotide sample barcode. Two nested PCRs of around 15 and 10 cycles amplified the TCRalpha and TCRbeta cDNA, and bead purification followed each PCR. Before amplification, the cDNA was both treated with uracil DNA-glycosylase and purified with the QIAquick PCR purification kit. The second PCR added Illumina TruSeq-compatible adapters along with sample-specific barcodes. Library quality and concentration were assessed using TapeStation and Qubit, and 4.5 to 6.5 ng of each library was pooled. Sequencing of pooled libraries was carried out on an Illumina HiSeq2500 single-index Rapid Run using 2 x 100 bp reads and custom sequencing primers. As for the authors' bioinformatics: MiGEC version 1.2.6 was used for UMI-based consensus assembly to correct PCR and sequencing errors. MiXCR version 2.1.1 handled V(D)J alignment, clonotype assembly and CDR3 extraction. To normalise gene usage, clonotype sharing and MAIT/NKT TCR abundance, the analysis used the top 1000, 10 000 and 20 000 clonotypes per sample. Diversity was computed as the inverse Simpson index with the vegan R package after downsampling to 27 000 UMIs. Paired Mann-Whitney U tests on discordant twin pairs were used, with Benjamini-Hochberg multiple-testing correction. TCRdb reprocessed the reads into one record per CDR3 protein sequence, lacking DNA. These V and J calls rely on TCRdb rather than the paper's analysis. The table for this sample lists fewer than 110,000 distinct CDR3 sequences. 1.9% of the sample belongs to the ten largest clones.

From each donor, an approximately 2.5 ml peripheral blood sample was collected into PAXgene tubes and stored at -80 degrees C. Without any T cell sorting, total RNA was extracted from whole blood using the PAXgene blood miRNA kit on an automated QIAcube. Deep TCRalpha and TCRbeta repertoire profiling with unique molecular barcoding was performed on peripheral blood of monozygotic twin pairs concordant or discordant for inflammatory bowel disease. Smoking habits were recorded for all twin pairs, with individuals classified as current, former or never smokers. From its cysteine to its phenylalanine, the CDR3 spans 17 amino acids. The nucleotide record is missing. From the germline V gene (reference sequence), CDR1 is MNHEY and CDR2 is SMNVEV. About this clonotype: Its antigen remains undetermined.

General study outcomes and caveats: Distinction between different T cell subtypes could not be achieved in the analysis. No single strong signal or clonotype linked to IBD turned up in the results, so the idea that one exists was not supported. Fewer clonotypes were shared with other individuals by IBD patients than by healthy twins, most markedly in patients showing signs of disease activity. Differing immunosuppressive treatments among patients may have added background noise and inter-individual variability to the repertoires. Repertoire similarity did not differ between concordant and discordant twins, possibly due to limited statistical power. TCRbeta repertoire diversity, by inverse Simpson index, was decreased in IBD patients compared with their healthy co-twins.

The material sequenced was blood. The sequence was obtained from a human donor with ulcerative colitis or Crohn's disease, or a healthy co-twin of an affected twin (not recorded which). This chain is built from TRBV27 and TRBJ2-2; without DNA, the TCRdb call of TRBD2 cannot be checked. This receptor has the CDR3 CASSLWGLSSNTGELFF.